The rows below give T cell receptor beta chains drawn from one sample of a study of cytotoxic CD8 clonotypes in ibrutinib-treated CLL. The data were produced by immunoSEQ multiplex PCR, yet TCRdb's version contains in-frame clones alone and is incomplete. The table lists 150,000 to 200,000 clones, approximately 72% of them singletons, with 13% in the top ten. Sequences were derived from PBMCs, sampled after 24 months of ibrutinib treatment. These TCRs come from a human donor with chronic lymphocytic leukemia. Both conserved end residues are part of each CDR3. D genes are given only for firm matches. A clone size is listed for some rows: how often the clone was seen (once, few, many), or a class if it is expanded.

clone size	D gene	V gene	J gene	CDR3 protein	CDR3 DNA
NA	NA	TRBV19	TRBJ1-2	CASSSGPSGGYTF	TGTGCCAGTAGTTCCGGTCCATCGGGGGGCTACACCTTC
NA	TRBD2	TRBV2	TRBJ2-7	CASMGLIGGSYEQYF	TGTGCCAGCATGGGGCTGATTGGCGGGAGCTACGAGCAGTACTTC
few	NA	TRBV7-8	TRBJ1-2	CASSSLTGTFNYTF	TGTGCCAGCAGCTCCTTAACTGGGACCTTCAACTACACCTTC
NA	TRBD2	TRBV10-3	TRBJ2-3	CAIRAGLAGGPPDTQYF	TGTGCCATCAGAGCGGGACTAGCGGGAGGGCCACCAGATACGCAGTATTTT
once	NA	TRBV28	TRBJ2-2	CASSPPSTGELFF	TGTGCCAGCAGTCCTCCCTCGACCGGGGAGCTGTTTTTT
few	NA	TRBV4-2	TRBJ2-7	CASSQESRAAAYEQYF	TGTGCCAGCAGCCAAGAGTCCAGGGCAGCTGCCTACGAGCAGTACTTC
NA	TRBD2	TRBV29-1	TRBJ2-3	CSAPGLAGVTDTQYF	TGCAGCGCCCCGGGACTAGCGGGAGTCACAGATACGCAGTATTTT
NA	TRBD1	TRBV19	TRBJ1-5	CASSLIRTGNQPQHF	TGTGCCAGTAGTCTAATACGGACAGGAAATCAGCCCCAGCATTTT
NA	NA	TRBV5-6	TRBJ2-5	CASSLVRGSETQYF	TGTGCCAGCAGCTTGGTAAGGGGAAGTGAGACCCAGTACTTC
few	NA	TRBV9	TRBJ2-3	CASSRIADTQYF	TGTGCCAGCAGCCGGATAGCAGATACGCAGTATTTT